This T cell receptor beta chain was retrieved from a study of T cell responses to AZD1222 COVID-19 vaccine. Study outcomes and limitations: Baseline seropositivity characterized only a handful of AZD1222 recipients.

The CDR3 length is 18 residues. After removal of 4 bases from V and 2 bases from J, the junction contained 10 bases not matched to a gene. The V gene's germline CDR1 is LGHNA and CDR2 YNFKEQ. Here immunoSEQ multiplex PCR was the method, and the copy in TCRdb shows in-frame clones only, minus some. The sample has 130,000 or so clones; roughly 90% are singletons. Turning to this clone: Its target is unknown.

This TCR derives from an adult who received the AZD1222 COVID-19 vaccine. The material was peripheral blood, obtained 28 days after the second AZD1222 dose. The chain uses TRBV4-2 and TRBJ2-1, with 11 bases fitting TRBD2. The CDR3 coding sequence is TGTGCCAGCAGCCTAGAAGCCCCGGGACTAGCGGCCTACAATGAGCAGTTCTTC. Its translation: CASSLEAPGLAAYNEQFF.